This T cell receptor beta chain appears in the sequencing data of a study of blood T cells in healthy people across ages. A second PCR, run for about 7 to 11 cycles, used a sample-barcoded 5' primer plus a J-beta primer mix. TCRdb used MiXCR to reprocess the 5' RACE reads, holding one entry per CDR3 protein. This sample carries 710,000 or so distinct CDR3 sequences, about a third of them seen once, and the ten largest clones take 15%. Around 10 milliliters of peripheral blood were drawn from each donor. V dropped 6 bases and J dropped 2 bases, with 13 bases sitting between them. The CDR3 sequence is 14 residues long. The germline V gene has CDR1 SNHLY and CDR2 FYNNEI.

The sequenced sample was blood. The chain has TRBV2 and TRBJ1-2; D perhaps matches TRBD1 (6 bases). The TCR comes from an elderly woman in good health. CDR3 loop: CASREGRGNYGYTF. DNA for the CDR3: TGTGCCAGCAGGGAGGGCAGGGGAAACTATGGCTACACCTTC.